This T cell receptor beta chain came from a study of blood T cell repertoires in COVID-19. Study-level background: The study drew acute and convalescent COVID-19 samples from the United States, Italy and Spain. T cells, B-cell-depleted T cells, or PBMCs provided the cDNA or gDNA that served as material.

The participants were between roughly 18 and 89 years old and came from under 25 US areas. Participant reports of clinical history set cohort assignment. This clone was seen once. Germline loops: CDR1 MNHEY, CDR2 SMNVEV (reference sequence). The CDR3 covers 17 residues. With 4 bases clipped from V and 5 bases from J, the junction kept 14 bases outside the gene matches. Sequencing was performed with immunoSEQ multiplex PCR; in TCRdb, only in-frame clones are kept and a portion is missing. The sample contains around 150,000 clones, 80% to 90% of which appear only once. The chain carries TRBV27 and TRBJ2-3, with 8 bases lining up with TRBD2. Sequencing input: PBMCs or T cells enriched from blood (not recorded which). The TCR was taken from a woman in her forties or fifties with acute COVID-19. This CDR3 reads CASSSVRQSGSQDTQYF. The CDR3 nucleotides are TGTGCCAGCAGTTCGGTTAGACAGAGCGGGAGCCAAGATACGCAGTATTTT.